This T cell receptor (beta chain) was identified in a study of blood T cells in healthy people across ages (dated by TCRdb to 2014 to 2015). In terms of the full investigation: In model experiments, template switching captured roughly one uniquely barcoded TCR beta cDNA molecule for every two T cells. To avoid experimental bias, donors of different ages were spread randomly across the sequencing lanes. The donors were split into four age groups: young (average around 17 years), middle-aged (about 40), aged (approximately 60) and long-lived (approximately 89). The study analyzed two additional independent replicas of 1 million unique cDNA reads from the same blood draw for two donors, one aged 18 to 30 and one aged 80 or older. To track age-related changes in TCR beta repertoire diversity, the study relied on deep sequencing normalized with unique cDNA molecular identifiers. On the study overall, not on this receptor specifically: The percentage of naive T cells measured by flow cytometry correlated strongly with observed TCR beta diversity. As age increased, observed TCR beta diversity per million T cells dropped in a roughly linear way, and a significant reduction was already evident by age about 36. Because profiling used bulk unsorted PBMCs, naive and antigen-experienced compartments could not be compared conclusively. Donor CMV infection status was unknown, potentially confounding age-related changes in expanded clonotypes. The long-lived group showed more naive CD4+ T cells, fewer expanded clones and increased TCR diversity than the aged group, suggesting age selection. Estimates of total diversity based on one million sequenced T cells were regarded as lower bounds and as underestimates.

Systemically healthy Caucasian individuals from Russia, some 40 in total and aged roughly 6 to 95 years, were included as donors. About 9.8 milliliters of peripheral blood were drawn from each donor into EDTA-treated Vacutainer tubes. PBMCs were isolated by Ficoll-Paque density-gradient centrifugation, with at least 6 million obtained per sample. Trizol reagent was used to extract total RNA from the PBMCs, yielding at least 5 micrograms per sample. Naive CD45RAhigh/CD27high T cell percentages were measured by flow cytometry on a PBMC aliquot from every donor. CDR1 and CDR2, per the germline V gene, are SGDLS and YYNGEE. Trimming accounts for 4 bases at V and 0 bases at J, while the number of junction bases matched to no gene is 4. The CDR3 runs 16 residues from the cysteine to the phenylalanine. This entry keeps only the CDR3 DNA: 48 bases, framed from base 1. Preparation of the library involved 5' RACE. This sample was sequenced with an Illumina HiSeq 2500. A second PCR of roughly 7 to 11 cycles was run with a J-beta primer mix and a sample-barcoded 5' primer. A template-switch 5' adaptor carrying 12 random nucleotides introduced a unique molecular identifier onto each TCR beta cDNA molecule. Each sample yielded at least 3 million CDR3-containing paired-end reads. All of the RNA was converted into first-strand cDNA using the Mint cDNA synthesis kit, with a TRBC-specific oligonucleotide serving as the primer. Following uracil-DNA glycosylase treatment, all cDNA underwent a first 18-cycle PCR with the universal primers M1SS and BC2_uni_R. On the authors' methods: Each sample was normalized by randomly selecting 1 million high-quality reads, each carrying a distinct molecular identifier. Instead of being binned into consensus sequences, reads with shared molecular identifiers were discarded. MiTCR, set to a Q25 quality threshold and the strictest error-elimination algorithm, was used for CDR3 identification, clonotype clustering and error correction. A nonparametric unseen species model using Euler transformation provided a lower-bound estimate of total TCR beta diversity. TCRdb reprocessing: public reads trimmed at Q25 with fastp, clones called with MiXCR, in-frame beta chains kept. All rows with the same CDR3 protein become a single entry with the most common DNA and genes. The V and J calls shown here were made by TCRdb, not taken from the authors' results. Within this sample are roughly 680,000 distinct CDR3 sequences, with 52% of them counted one time only. About 14% of the sample is taken by the ten largest.

This clonotype was recorded many times. Its recognized antigen is unknown. Nothing much larger sits one base from this clone, and base qualities are not available. Sequencing was performed on blood. The rearranged chain carries TRBV9 and TRBJ1-4; the central 9 bases match TRBD1. The TCR sequence derives from a woman older than 75 in good health. CDR3 loop: CASSYRGRATNEKLFF. The DNA sequence is TGTGCCAGCAGCTACAGGGGGCGGGCAACTAATGAAAAACTGTTTTTT.